The 20 T cell receptor beta chains given below trace back to one sample, sequenced in a study of cytomegalovirus exposure and HLA in healthy donors. The PCR contained 60 Vbeta and 13 Jbeta primers. Here immunoSEQ multiplex PCR was the method, and the copy in TCRdb shows in-frame clones only, minus some. Among roughly 140,000 clones, 70% to 80% were seen once, and the ten largest hold around 6.6%. The sequenced sample was PBMCs. The receptor set was obtained from a man in his forties or fifties in good health and CMV-seropositive.

This chain joins TRBV30 and TRBJ1-4; 7 positions match TRBD1. CDR1 GTSNPN and CDR2 SVGIG come from the germline V gene (reference sequence). V shed 5 bases and J 7 bases; nucleotides not matched to a gene: 13. The CDR3 has 15 amino acids. This CDR3 reads CAWAVRQGLAEKLFF. The CDR3 bases are TGTGCCTGGGCCGTAAGACAGGGATTGGCTGAAAAACTGTTTTTT.

The chain is built from TRBV11-1 and TRBJ2-1, with TRBD1 identical over 9 bases. Germline CDR1 is SGHAT and CDR2 is FQDESV (reference sequence). The CDR3 is 14 residues long. J gave up 7 bases and V 8 bases, and 9 bases lay outside the gene matches. The DNA for the CDR3 is TGTGCCAGCGGGGGACAGGGAGGTTCAAATGAGCAGTTCTTC. Amino acids: CASGGQGGSNEQFF.

V usage is TRBV5-1 and J usage is TRBJ2-5; 9 bases match TRBD1. Per germline, CDR1 SGHRS and CDR2 YFSETQ. This CDR3 is 15 amino acids long. V shed 2 bases and J 11 bases; nucleotides not matched to a gene: 13. The CDR3 spells CASSFWPGQGGEQYF. The CDR3 DNA sequence: TGCGCCAGCAGCTTTTGGCCGGGACAGGGAGGTGAGCAGTACTTC. Together with reference TRBV5-1 and TRBJ2-5, the CDR3 gives the full variable domain: KAGVTQTPRYLIKTRGQQVTLSCSPISGHRSVSWYQQTPGQGLQFLFEYFSETQRNKGNFPGRFSGRQFSNSRSEMNVSTLELGDSALYLCASSFWPGQGGEQYFGPGTRLLVL.

The J gene is TRBJ2-4, the V gene TRBV5-4; 9 nucleotides line up with TRBD1. CDR1 SGHNT and CDR2 YYREEE come from the germline V gene (reference sequence). This CDR3 has 15 amino acids. V was clipped by 3 bases and J by 9 bases; unmatched bases: 10. The CDR3 bases are TGTGCCAGCAGCTACCGGGACAGGGACAAGAGCATTCAGTACTTC. This sequence encodes CASSYRDRDKSIQYF.

J is TRBJ2-7 and V is TRBV28, with D tentatively TRBD1 (5 bases). V gave up 8 bases and J gave up 1 base, with 12 bases separating them. Germline assignment: CDR1 MDHEN and CDR2 SYDVKM. The CDR3 length is 13 residues. CDR3 protein: CASRGGASYEQYF. The CDR3 DNA reads as TGTGCCAGCCGTGGTGGGGCTTCCTACGAGCAGTACTTC.

The V and J genes are TRBV10-3 and TRBJ2-7; 9 bases match TRBD1. V lost 10 bases, J lost 0 bases, and 7 bases stayed unmatched. The CDR3 has 14 residues. Germline CDR1 ENHRY, CDR2 SYGVKD. CDR3 nucleotides: TGTGCCAGCGTGACAGGGGGAAGCTCCTACGAGCAGTACTTC. Its translation is CASVTGGSSYEQYF.

J is TRBJ2-1 and V is TRBV11-2; 10 bases map to TRBD2. There are 14 residues in the CDR3. The junction had 4 bases not matched to a gene; V was cut back by 1 base and J by 10 bases. Germline V gene lookup returns CDR1 SGHAT and CDR2 FQNNGV. The CDR3 is CASSLGSSGSEQFF. The DNA for the CDR3 is TGTGCCAGCAGCTTAGGGTCTAGCGGGAGCGAGCAGTTCTTC.

V gene TRBV18 combines with J gene TRBJ1-3, with 7 bases aligning to TRBD1. Unmatched junction bases numbered 12, after V lost 6 bases and J lost 7 bases. Germline CDR1 reads KGHSH; CDR2 reads LQKENI. CDR3 length equals 15 residues. Written as DNA, the CDR3 is TGTGCCAGCTCCCTACAGGGGCCTCCAGTGAACACCATATATTTT. This translates into CASSLQGPPVNTIYF. Full variable domain (remainder filled in from reference TRBV18 and TRBJ1-3): NAGVMQNPRHLVRRRGQEARLRCSPMKGHSHVYWYRQLPEEGLKFMVYLQKENIIDESGMPKERFSAEFPKEGPSILRIQQVVRGDSAAYFCASSLQGPPVNTIYFGEGSWLTVV.

This clone was observed once. The rearrangement links TRBV6-5 to TRBJ2-5; 11 positions agree with TRBD1. Germline V lookup: CDR1 MNHEY, CDR2 SVGAGI. The CDR3 spans 14 residues. The V segment lost 6 bases and the J segment 5 bases; nucleotides outside the gene matches: 5. The CDR3 loop is CASRWTGGAETQYF. Written as DNA, the CDR3 is TGTGCCAGCAGGTGGACAGGGGGCGCGGAGACCCAGTACTTC.

The V gene is TRBV25-1, the J gene TRBJ1-4; TRBD1 agrees at 7 bases. The J segment lost 8 bases and the V segment lost 3 bases, leaving 3 bases of the junction unmatched. This CDR3 contains 13 residues. Germline lookup yields CDR1 MGHDK and CDR2 SYGVNS. CDR3 residues: CASSDRGTEKLFF. CDR3 in DNA: TGTGCCAGCAGTGACAGGGGGACCGAAAAACTGTTTTTT.

The chain employs TRBV9 and TRBJ1-5; 7 bases agree with TRBD1. Trimming at V came to 0 bases and at J to 5 bases, leaving 5 bases not matched to a gene. The CDR3 is made up of 15 amino acids. Germline loops: CDR1 SGDLS, CDR2 YYNGEE. As DNA, the CDR3 is TGTGCCAGCAGCGTAGGACAGGGTCTAGATCAGCCCCAGCATTTT. This sequence encodes CASSVGQGLDQPQHF. Based on the CDR3 plus reference TRBV9 and TRBJ1-5, the full variable domain is DSGVTQTPKHLITATGQRVTLRCSPRSGDLSVYWYQQSLDQGLQFLIQYYNGEERAKGNILERFSAQQFPDLHSELNLSSLELGDSALYFCASSVGQGLDQPQHFGDGTRLSIL.

The V gene is TRBV4-1, the J gene TRBJ2-1; 7 nucleotides line up with TRBD1. V shed 4 bases, J shed 6 bases, and the junction held 9 bases outside the gene matches. CDR3 length: 15 residues. Germline-derived CDR1 and CDR2 are MGHRA and YSYEKL. The CDR3 DNA follows: TGCGCCAGCAGCCCTGCCAGCCACAGGGGCAATGAGCAGTTCTTC. Amino acid sequence: CASSPASHRGNEQFF.

V gene TRBV1 combines with J gene TRBJ2-5; TRBD1 reflects the table's D call only, with no check against the DNA. TRBJ2-7 matches the DNA end more closely, so the J call is doubtful. TRBV1 is deemed a pseudogene. There are 15 residues in the CDR3. In nucleotides, the CDR3 is TGCACCAGCAGCCAAGATCGAGACACAACCTACGAGCAGTACTTC. This codes for CTSSQDRDTTYEQYF.

V is TRBV6-4 and J is TRBJ2-7; 8 bases agree with TRBD2. Trimming removed 4 bases from V and 1 base from J; junction bases left unmatched: 6. This CDR3 has 15 amino acids. CDR1 is MRHNA and CDR2 is SNTAGT in the germline V gene. The CDR3 sequence: CASSVEAGVSYEQYF. DNA of the CDR3: TGTGCCAGCAGTGTAGAAGCGGGAGTGTCCTACGAGCAGTACTTC.

J is TRBJ1-1 and V is TRBV4-1; 8 bases map to TRBD1. From germline, CDR1 is MGHRA and CDR2 YSYEKL. With V trimmed by 4 bases and J by 7 bases, 8 bases remained unmatched. The CDR3 consists of 14 residues. The CDR3 reads CASSLRQGSDEAFF. The DNA of the CDR3 is TGCGCCAGCAGCCTTCGACAGGGGTCGGATGAAGCTTTCTTT.

The chain has TRBV5-6 and TRBJ2-4; TRBD2 might be the D (5 bases). CDR3 length: 14 amino acids. V lost 8 bases to trimming and J lost 9 bases, with 21 bases between them. Germline V gene data show CDR1 as SGHDT and CDR2 as YYEEEE. In DNA, the CDR3 is TGTGCCAGTAAGAGCGGACTCAGTACGGGCATTCAGTACTTC. The encoded protein is CASKSGLSTGIQYF.

The chain couples TRBV5-1 to TRBJ2-3; D is unresolved. CDR3 length: 15 amino acids. V lost 2 bases, J lost 7 bases, and 17 bases lay in between. Per germline, CDR1 SGHRS and CDR2 YFSETQ. CDR3 in DNA: TGCGCCAGCAGCTTTGACTCCAGTGTACCTAATACGCAGTATTTT. The encoded protein is CASSFDSSVPNTQYF.

This chain joins TRBV29-1 and TRBJ2-7; D remains unclear. The germline CDR1 and CDR2 sequences are SQVTM and ANQGSEA. The CDR3 runs 11 residues. Between the trimmed V and J ends, which lost 4 bases and 0 bases, there was a span of 4 bases. CDR3 region: CSVASSYEQYF. The CDR3 DNA follows: TGCAGCGTTGCCAGCTCCTACGAGCAGTACTTC.

This clone was seen a single time. V usage is TRBV5-1 and J usage is TRBJ1-1; tentative D call: TRBD1 (5 bases). V gave up 4 bases and J gave up 1 base, with 11 bases separating them. Germline V gene data show CDR1 as SGHRS and CDR2 as YFSETQ. The CDR3 covers 14 residues. The CDR3 here is CASSRGHRNTEAFF. The DNA of the CDR3 is TGCGCCAGCAGCCGAGGACACCGGAACACTGAAGCTTTCTTT. The complete variable domain, with remaining parts taken from reference TRBV5-1 and TRBJ1-1, reads KAGVTQTPRYLIKTRGQQVTLSCSPISGHRSVSWYQQTPGQGLQFLFEYFSETQRNKGNFPGRFSGRQFSNSRSEMNVSTLELGDSALYLCASSRGHRNTEAFFGQGTRLTVV.

The rearrangement links TRBV30 to TRBJ2-1, with 7 bases identical to TRBD2. Germline V CDR1 and CDR2: GTSNPN, SVGIG (reference sequence). With 4 bases clipped from V and 6 bases from J, the junction kept 9 bases outside the gene matches. CDR3 length equals 14 residues. The CDR3 coding sequence is TGTGCCTGGAAAGGCGGGAGCAGGAGCAATGAGCAGTTCTTC. Its protein is CAWKGGSRSNEQFF.